The T cell receptor (beta chain) described here comes from a study of T cells in localized non-small cell lung cancer (dated by TCRdb to 2020 to 2021). About the investigation overall: The study analyzed T cell repertoires of over 200 early-stage NSCLC patients, comparing tumors and uninvolved tumor-adjacent lungs. The mean age of the NSCLC patients was roughly 70 years, with 130 or so men and around 100 women. The cohort was made up of around 250 treatment-naive NSCLC patients whose localized lung tumors had been resected. On the study overall, not on this receptor specifically: Multi-region tumor sequencing was not performed, so intratumor heterogeneity could not be excluded. The highest T cell clonality was observed in uninvolved tumor-adjacent lung, where clonality exceeded that of tumor, suggesting that antigenic responses were more focused in uninvolved tumor-adjacent lung. Because the study design was exploratory, TCR variables were selected using unadjusted p-values without false-discovery rate correction. Of the top 100 tumor clones, a median of approximately 60 were detected in paired uninvolved adjacent lung; about 26 were also among that lung's top 100. Higher T cell density in blood was associated with longer overall survival, whereas higher clonality in adjacent lung was associated with shorter survival.

At diagnosis, peripheral blood, uninvolved tumor-adjacent lung and tumor were collected and were preserved as a mix of fresh-frozen and FFPE material. Blood samples were analyzed as peripheral blood mononuclear cells for TCR repertoire profiling. TCR beta CDR3 regions were sequenced from DNA using the immunoSEQ Assay. In the authors' own workflow: T cell density was computed as TCR beta template counts normalized to usable DNA estimated by amplifying housekeeping genes. Richness was estimated using the preseqR package, with extrapolation to 400,000 templates for PBMC samples and to 120,000 templates for tissue samples. Clonality was taken to be one minus Pielou's evenness. To identify tissue-enriched TCRs, differential abundance testing was run on productive amino-acid clonotypes with a minimum total count of 5 and an alpha of 0.1. The Jaccard Index and the Morisita Overlap Index were used to measure repertoire overlap between compartments. GLIPH grouped TCR beta CDR3s together with public tetramer-defined viral CDR3s, and a viral motif had to include at least three viral sequences and also show V-gene enrichment. Imported from immuneACCESS, the table was reduced by TCRdb to in-frame sequences with V and J called. These copies leave out some clones; in studies compared against another copy, an unresolved V gene accounts for under half, and the cause of the remainder is not known. Clone size and the V and J calls come from that table; the DNA yielded D and trimming. In this sample the table shows tens of thousands of clones, roughly 79% of which occur a single time. The top ten constitute less than 5.5% of the sample.

On this clone: Its target antigen remains unknown. No base quality values were provided; no much bigger clone lies one nucleotide off.

Per the germline V gene, MNHNS is the CDR1 and SASEGT is the CDR2. Between the V and J ends, shortened by 6 bases and 11 bases respectively, the junction contains 11 bases. The CDR3 contains 11 residues, cysteine and phenylalanine counted. Only CDR3 DNA remains: 33 bases, in frame from the first base. The chain joins TRBV6-1 to TRBJ1-5; the D gene remains uncertain. The sequence came from a man aged 35-69 years with stage II lung adenocarcinoma. Sequenced material: PBMCs, taken before any cancer treatment. The DNA reads TGTGCCAGCAGCCATTATCCGACCCAGCATTTT. Translated, it gives CASSHYPTQHF.